Reported below is one TCR beta chain. The data stem from a study of T-cell reconstitution after alpha-beta-depleted transplantation in children. A TCRbeta library incorporating unique molecular identifiers was prepared. Each CDR3 protein gets one entry after TCRdb re-called the PCR reads with MiXCR. The data show approximately 1,000,000 distinct CDR3 sequences, less than 30% seen once. The germline gives CDR1 LNHNV, CDR2 YYDKDF (reference sequence). This CDR3 region has 16 residues. With V trimmed by 3 bases and J by 4 bases, 11 bases remained unmatched. Here the sequenced sample was PBMCs, mostly from graft donor cells, taken 360 days after TCRalphabeta/CD19-depleted stem cell transplant. The chain is built from TRBV15 and TRBJ2-7, with 8 bases lining up with TRBD1. The origin of this receptor is a boy under two years old who had a stem cell transplant for SCID, so the T cells may come from the graft donor. CDR3 sequence: CATSRGDRGAVYEQYF. CDR3 DNA sequence: TGTGCCACCAGCAGGGGAGACAGGGGCGCGGTTTACGAGCAGTACTTC.